This T cell receptor (beta chain) stems from a study of blood T cell repertoires in COVID-19. Study as a whole: PBMCs, B-cell-depleted T cells, or T cells provided the cDNA or gDNA that made up the material.

In the source study's methods: Reference gene primer amplification yielded estimated nucleated cell counts. Assay: immunoSEQ multiplex PCR; the TCRdb copy retains only in-frame clones and omits some. The V and J calls and clone size come from that table; D and trimming were worked out from the DNA. This table holds under 100,000 clones, 80% to 90% found once. The receptor comes from a human donor in a cohort sampled during active COVID-19. Sequencing input: peripheral blood.

Written as DNA, the CDR3 is TGTGCCAGTCAACCTAGCGGGGGGGCATACATTCAGTACTTC. It translates to CASQPSGGAYIQYF. This chain joins TRBV19 and TRBJ2-4, with 12 bases lining up with TRBD2. This CDR3 spans 14 amino acids. The junction had 7 bases not matched to a gene; V was cut back by 8 bases and J by 8 bases. Germline V gene data show CDR1 as LNHDA and CDR2 as SQIVND (reference sequence).